This TCR beta chain was identified in a study of cytomegalovirus exposure and HLA in healthy donors. Study-wide findings and caveats: It was found in a later analysis that first-cohort TCR clusters tended to co-occur in the 90 to 150 validation repertoires. Some public TCRs appeared in many individuals, while most sequences were rare. TCR beta chains numbering more than 150 were designated cytomegalovirus-associated.

On this clone itself: Its antigen is currently unknown.

The table came from immunoSEQ multiplex PCR; TCRdb's copy has only in-frame clones and leaves some out. Of under 250,000 clones in the sample, about 86% were seen once. The CDR3 loop spans 14 amino acids. The germline V gene has CDR1 MGHRA and CDR2 YSYEKL. J lost 7 bases, V lost 5 bases, and 6 bases had no gene match. The TCR sequence derives from a man between 18 and 35 years old in good health and CMV-seronegative. The V call is TRBV4-1, the J call TRBJ1-5; TRBD1 aligns across 9 bases. Source material: PBMCs. CDR3 amino acids: CASSTPGQGQPQHF. Here the CDR3 DNA reads TGCGCCAGCAGCACTCCGGGACAGGGACAGCCCCAGCATTTT.